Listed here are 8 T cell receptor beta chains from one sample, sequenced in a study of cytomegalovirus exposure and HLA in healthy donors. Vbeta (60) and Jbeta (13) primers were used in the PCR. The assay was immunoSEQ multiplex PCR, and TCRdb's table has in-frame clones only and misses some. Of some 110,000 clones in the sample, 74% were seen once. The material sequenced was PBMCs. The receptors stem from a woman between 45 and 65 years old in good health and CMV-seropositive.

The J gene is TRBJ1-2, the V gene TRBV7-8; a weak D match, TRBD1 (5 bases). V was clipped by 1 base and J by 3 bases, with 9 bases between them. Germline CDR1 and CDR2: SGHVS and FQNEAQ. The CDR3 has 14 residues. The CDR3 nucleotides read TGTGCCAGCAGCTTAGGAGTAGGGGACTATGGCTACACCTTC. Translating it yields CASSLGVGDYGYTF.

The CDR3 loop is CASSLGQELAREKLFF. For the CDR3, the DNA is TGTGCCAGCAGCTTAGGACAGGAGTTGGCACGTGAAAAACTGTTTTTT. The chain couples TRBV7-9 to TRBJ1-4, with D possibly matching TRBD1 (6 bases). The CDR3 covers 16 residues. Germline V gene sequence: CDR1 SEHNR, CDR2 FQNEAQ (reference sequence). V dropped 1 base and J dropped 7 bases, with 16 bases sitting between them.

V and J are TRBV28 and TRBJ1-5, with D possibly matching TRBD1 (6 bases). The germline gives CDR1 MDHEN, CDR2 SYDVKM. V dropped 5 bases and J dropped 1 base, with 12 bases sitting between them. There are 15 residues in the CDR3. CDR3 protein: CASSVTGTSNQPQHF. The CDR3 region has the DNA TGTGCCAGCAGTGTAACAGGGACGAGCAATCAGCCCCAGCATTTT.

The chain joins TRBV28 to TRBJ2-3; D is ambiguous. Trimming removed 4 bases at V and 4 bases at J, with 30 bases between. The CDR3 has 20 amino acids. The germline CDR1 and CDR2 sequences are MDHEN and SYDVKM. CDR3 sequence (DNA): TGTGCCAGCAGTTATCCTCGGCTTCTTCCTCGGCGGCCTGGCTCAGATACGCAGTATTTT. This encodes CASSYPRLLPRRPGSDTQYF.

The CDR3 DNA is TGTGCCAGCAGCTTAGACAACAGGGGGCTCAACGAGCAGTACTTC. Translating gives CASSLDNRGLNEQYF. The V call is TRBV7-9, the J call TRBJ2-7; TRBD1 aligns across 9 bases. CDR3 length: 15 amino acids. The J segment lost 5 bases and the V segment lost 1 base, leaving 6 bases of the junction unmatched. The germline CDR1 and CDR2 sequences are SEHNR and FQNEAQ (reference sequence).

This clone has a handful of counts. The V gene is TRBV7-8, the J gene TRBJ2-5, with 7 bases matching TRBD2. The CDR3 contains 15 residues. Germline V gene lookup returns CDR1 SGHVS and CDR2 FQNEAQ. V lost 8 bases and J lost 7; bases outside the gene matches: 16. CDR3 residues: CASGGSSPFWGTQYF. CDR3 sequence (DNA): TGTGCCAGCGGCGGGAGTAGCCCCTTTTGGGGGACCCAGTACTTC.

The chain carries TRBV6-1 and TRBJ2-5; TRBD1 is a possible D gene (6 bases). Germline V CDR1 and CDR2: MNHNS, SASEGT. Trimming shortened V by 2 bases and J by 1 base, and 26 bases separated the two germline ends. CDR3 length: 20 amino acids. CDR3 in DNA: TGTGCCAGCAGTGAATGGTCGCGGCCCGGGACAACTAACCTCCAAGAGACCCAGTACTTC. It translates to CASSEWSRPGTTNLQETQYF.

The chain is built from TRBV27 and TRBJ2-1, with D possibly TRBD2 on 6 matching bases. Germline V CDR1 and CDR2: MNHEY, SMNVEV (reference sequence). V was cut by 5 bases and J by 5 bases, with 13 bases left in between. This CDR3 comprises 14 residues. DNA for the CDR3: TGTGCCAGCAGTATCCGGGACTCTCACAATGAGCAGTTCTTC. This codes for CASSIRDSHNEQFF.